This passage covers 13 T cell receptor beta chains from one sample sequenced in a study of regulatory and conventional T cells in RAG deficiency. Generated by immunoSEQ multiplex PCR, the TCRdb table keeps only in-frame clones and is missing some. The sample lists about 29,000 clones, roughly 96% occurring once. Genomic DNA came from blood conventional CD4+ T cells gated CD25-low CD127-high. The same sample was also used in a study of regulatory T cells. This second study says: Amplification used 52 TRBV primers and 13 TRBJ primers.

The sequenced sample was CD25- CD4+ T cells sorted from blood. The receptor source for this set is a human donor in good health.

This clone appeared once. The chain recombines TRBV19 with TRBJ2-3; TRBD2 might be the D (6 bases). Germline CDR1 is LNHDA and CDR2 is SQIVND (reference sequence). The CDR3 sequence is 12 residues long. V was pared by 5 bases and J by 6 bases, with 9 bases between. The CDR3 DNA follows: TGTGCCAGTAGTCCGAGCGGGGATACGCAGTATTTT. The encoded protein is CASSPSGDTQYF.

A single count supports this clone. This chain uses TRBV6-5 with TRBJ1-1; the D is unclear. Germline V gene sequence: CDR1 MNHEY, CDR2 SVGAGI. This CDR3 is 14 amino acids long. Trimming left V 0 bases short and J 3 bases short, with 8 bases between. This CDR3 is CASSYSGQDTEAFF. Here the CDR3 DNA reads TGTGCCAGCAGTTACTCTGGGCAGGACACTGAAGCTTTCTTT.

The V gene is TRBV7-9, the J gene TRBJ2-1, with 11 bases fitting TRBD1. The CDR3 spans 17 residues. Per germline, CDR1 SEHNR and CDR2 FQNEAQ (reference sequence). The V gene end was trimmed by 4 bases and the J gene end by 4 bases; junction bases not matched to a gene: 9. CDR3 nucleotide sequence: TGTGCCAGCAGCTCTCCTAGGACAGGGGGCAAGTACAATGAGCAGTTCTTC. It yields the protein CASSSPRTGGKYNEQFF.

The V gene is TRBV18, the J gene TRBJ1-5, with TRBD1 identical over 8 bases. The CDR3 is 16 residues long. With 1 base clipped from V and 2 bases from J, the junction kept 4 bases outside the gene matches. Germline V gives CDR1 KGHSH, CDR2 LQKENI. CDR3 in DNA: TGTGCCAGCTCACCACTCGGGACAGGAGGCAATCAGCCCCAGCATTTT. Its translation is CASSPLGTGGNQPQHF.

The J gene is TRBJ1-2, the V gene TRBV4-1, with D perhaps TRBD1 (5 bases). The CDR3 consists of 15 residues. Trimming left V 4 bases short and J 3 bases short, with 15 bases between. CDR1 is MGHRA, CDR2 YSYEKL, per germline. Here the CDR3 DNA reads TGCGCCAGCAGCCTAAGCAGGGCGGTTGACTATGGCTACACCTTC. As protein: CASSLSRAVDYGYTF.

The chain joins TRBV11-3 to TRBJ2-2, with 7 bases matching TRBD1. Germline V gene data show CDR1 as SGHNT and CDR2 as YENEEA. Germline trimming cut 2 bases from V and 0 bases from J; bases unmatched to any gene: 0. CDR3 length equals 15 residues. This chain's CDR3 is CASSLQGANTGELFF. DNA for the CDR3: TGTGCCAGCAGCTTACAGGGGGCGAACACCGGGGAGCTGTTTTTT.

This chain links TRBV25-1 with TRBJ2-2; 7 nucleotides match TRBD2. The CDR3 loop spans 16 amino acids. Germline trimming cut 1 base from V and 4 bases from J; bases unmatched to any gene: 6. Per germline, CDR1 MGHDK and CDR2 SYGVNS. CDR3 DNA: TGTGCCAGCAGTGAATTCGGCGGGGGACCCACCGGGGAGCTGTTTTTT. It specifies CASSEFGGGPTGELFF.

For the CDR3, the DNA is TGTGCCAGCAGCCCAGTGACAGGGCTTCAGCCCCAGCATTTT. It is translated as CASSPVTGLQPQHF. The chain joins TRBV7-9 to TRBJ1-5, with 7 positions matching TRBD1. The CDR3 runs 14 residues. V gave up 5 bases and J gave up 6 bases; unmatched junction bases: 7. The germline V gene encodes CDR1 SEHNR and CDR2 FQNEAQ (reference sequence). The full variable domain, in which reference TRBV7-9 and TRBJ1-5 provide the parts outside the CDR3, is DTGVSQNPRHKITKRGQNVTFRCDPISEHNRLYWYRQTLGQGPEFLTYFQNEAQLEKSRLLSDRFSAERPKGSFSTLEIQRTEQGDSAMYLCASSPVTGLQPQHFGDGTRLSIL.

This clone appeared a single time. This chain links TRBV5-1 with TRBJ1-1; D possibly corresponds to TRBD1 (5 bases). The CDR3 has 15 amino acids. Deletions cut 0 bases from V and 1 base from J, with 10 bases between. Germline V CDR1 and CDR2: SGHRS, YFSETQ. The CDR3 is CASSLGATGNTEAFF. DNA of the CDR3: TGCGCCAGCAGCTTGGGGGCCACAGGGAACACTGAAGCTTTCTTT.

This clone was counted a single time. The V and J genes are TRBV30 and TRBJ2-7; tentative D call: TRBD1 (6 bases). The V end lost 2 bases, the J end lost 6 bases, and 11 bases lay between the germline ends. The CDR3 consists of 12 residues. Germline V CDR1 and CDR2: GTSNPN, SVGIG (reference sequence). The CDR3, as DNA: TGTGCCTGGAGTCAGGGGAAGCGCGAGCAGTACTTC. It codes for CAWSQGKREQYF.

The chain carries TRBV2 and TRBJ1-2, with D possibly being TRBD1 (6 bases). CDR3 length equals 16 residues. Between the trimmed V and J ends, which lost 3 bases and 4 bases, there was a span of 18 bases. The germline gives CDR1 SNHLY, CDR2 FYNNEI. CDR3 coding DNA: TGTGCCAGCAGTGAGGTTAGGGCAGGGGCGACCTATGGCTACACCTTC. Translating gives CASSEVRAGATYGYTF.

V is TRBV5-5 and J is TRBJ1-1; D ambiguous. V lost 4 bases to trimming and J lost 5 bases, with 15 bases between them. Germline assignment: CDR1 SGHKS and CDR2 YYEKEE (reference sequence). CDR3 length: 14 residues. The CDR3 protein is CASSPRAGGTEAFF. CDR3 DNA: TGTGCCAGCAGCCCGAGGGCCGGCGGGACTGAAGCTTTCTTT.

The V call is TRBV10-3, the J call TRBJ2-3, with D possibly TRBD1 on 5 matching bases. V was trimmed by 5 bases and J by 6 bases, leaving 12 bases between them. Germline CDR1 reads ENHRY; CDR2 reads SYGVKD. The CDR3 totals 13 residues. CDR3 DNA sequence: TGTGCCATCAGTAGTAAGGGGTTGGATACGCAGTATTTT. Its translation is CAISSKGLDTQYF.